This TCR beta chain was sequenced in a study of PD-L1 blockade in urothelial cancer. The time point was: peripheral blood 6 weeks after treatment start. The germline gives CDR1 DFQATT, CDR2 SNEGSKA (reference sequence). The CDR3 loop spans 11 amino acids. This clone has a handful of counts. Mismatch with germline at one junction end may stem from a read error. Clones were read by immunoSEQ multiplex PCR, and TCRdb kept only the in-frame ones, dropping some. The top ten clones hold around 0.87% of a sample with around 80,000 clones, approximately 90% of them seen once. The sequencing used PBMCs, collected around atezolizumab (anti-PD-L1) treatment. The TCR sequence derives from a woman of 80 years or more with urothelial cancer. V and J are TRBV20-1 and TRBJ1-1; D is ambiguous. CDR3: CSARPGTEAFF. CDR3 coding DNA: TGCAGCGCTAGGCCGGGCACTGAAGCTTTCTTT.